The 26 T cell receptor beta chains below were found in one sample sequenced in a study of T cells in Graves' hyperthyroidism and ophthalmopathy. TCR beta CDR3 sequences were amplified from RNA transcripts. The primer set for the first-round RT-PCR of the TCR CDR3 was HTBI. MiXCR was run by TCRdb on the multiplex PCR reads, yielding one entry per CDR3 protein. The sample carries around 490,000 distinct CDR3 sequences, just under 20% recorded once. The material sequenced was blood. All receptors derive from a man aged 35 to 55 with Graves' ophthalmopathy.

This clonotype occurred a few times. The V call is TRBV6-2 or TRBV6-3, the J call TRBJ2-1, with D unclear. The V and J ends lost 2 bases and 4 bases respectively, with 6 bases between them. The CDR3 runs 13 residues. Per germline, CDR1 MNHEY and CDR2 SVGEGT. The CDR3 reads CASSYVAYNEQFF. The CDR3 nucleotides read TGTGCCAGCAGTTACGTAGCTTACAATGAGCAGTTCTTC.

The table lists this clonotype with many counts. This sequence joins TRBV28 and TRBJ2-7; 7 nucleotides line up with TRBD2. Trimming took 4 bases from V and 7 from J; bases not matched to a gene: 10. The V gene's germline CDR1 is MDHEN and CDR2 SYDVKM. The CDR3 is 14 residues long. Here the CDR3 DNA reads TGTGCCAGCAGTTCCCCCGGAGGAGCGGGAGAGCAGTACTTC. Protein product: CASSSPGGAGEQYF.

The table lists this clonotype with many counts. The V call is TRBV10-3, the J call TRBJ2-7; weak D call: TRBD1 (6 bases). V lost 2 bases, J lost 6 bases, and 8 bases lay in between. Germline V gives CDR1 ENHRY, CDR2 SYGVKD. CDR3 length: 12 residues. The CDR3 DNA reads TGTGCCATCAGTGAGCAGGGGATCGAGCAGTACTTC. Its protein product is CAISEQGIEQYF.

The sample holds many counts of this clonotype. The V call is TRBV12-3 or TRBV12-4, the J call TRBJ1-6, with D uncertain. This CDR3 is built from 16 residues. Trimming cost V 4 bases and J 0 bases, with 10 bases left between them. The DNA for the CDR3 is TGTGCCAGCAGTTCCGCATCCCCCTCCTATAATTCACCCCTCCACTTT. Translating gives CASSSASPSYNSPLHF.

This clonotype appeared many times. J is TRBJ2-5 and V is TRBV6-1, with 7 bases identical to TRBD1. Germline-derived CDR1 and CDR2 are MNHNS and SASEGT. With V trimmed by 6 bases and J by 5 bases, 6 bases remained unmatched. The CDR3 loop spans 13 amino acids. The CDR3 nucleotides are TGTGCCAGCAGCACAGGGGTCGTGGAGACCCAGTACTTC. It yields the protein CASSTGVVETQYF.

The chain recombines TRBV29-1 with TRBJ1-1; D unclear. Germline loops: CDR1 SQVTM, CDR2 ANQGSEA. The CDR3 is 11 residues long. Between the trimmed V and J ends, which lost 5 bases and 10 bases, there was a span of 14 bases. Here the CDR3 DNA reads TGCAGCGTTAATTCGGCAGGTTTAGCTTTCTTT. Translation gives CSVNSAGLAFF.

This clonotype was detected many times. The rearrangement links TRBV12-3 or TRBV12-4 to TRBJ2-7; 9 bases line up with TRBD1. With V trimmed by 5 bases and J by 2 bases, 10 bases remained unmatched. The CDR3 length is 16 residues. This chain's CDR3 is CASSPPRDRATYEQYF. CDR3 coding DNA: TGTGCCAGCAGTCCACCCCGGGACAGGGCCACCTACGAGCAGTACTTC.

The chain is built from TRBV7-8 and TRBJ2-6, with a possible D match to TRBD2 (6 bases). There are 18 residues in the CDR3. Trimming stripped 5 bases from V and 0 bases from J, with 17 bases between. Germline V lookup: CDR1 SGHVS, CDR2 FQNEAQ. The CDR3 region is CASSRGSGPSSGANVLTF. The CDR3 DNA follows: TGTGCCAGCAGCCGGGGGTCGGGGCCGTCCTCTGGGGCCAACGTCCTGACTTTC.

This clonotype came up many times. This chain links TRBV18 with TRBJ1-1; a weak D match, TRBD1 (6 bases). Germline values: CDR1 KGHSH, CDR2 LQKENI. The germline V and J ends were trimmed by 0 bases and 4 bases, with 12 bases remaining between them. The CDR3 length is 15 residues. The CDR3, as DNA: TGTGCCAGCTCACCACCGACAGGTCCAAGCACTGAAGCTTTCTTT. This codes for CASSPPTGPSTEAFF.

This clonotype was seen repeatedly, ten times or more. The chain joins TRBV2 to TRBJ2-2; 11 positions agree with TRBD2. This CDR3 has 15 residues. Per the germline V gene, CDR1 is SNHLY and CDR2 is FYNNEI. With V trimmed by 4 bases and J by 3 bases, 1 base remained unmatched. Here the CDR3 reads CASSGTSGYTGELFF. CDR3 sequence (DNA): TGTGCCAGCAGTGGGACTAGCGGGTACACCGGGGAGCTGTTTTTT.

This chain connects TRBV13 to TRBJ2-2; no firm D call. Deletions cut 5 bases from V and 6 bases from J, with 10 bases between. Germline V gene lookup returns CDR1 PRHDT and CDR2 FYEKMQ (reference sequence). This CDR3 spans 13 amino acids. The CDR3 here is CASSPTFPGELFF. The CDR3 nucleotides are TGTGCCAGCAGCCCAACTTTCCCCGGGGAGCTGTTTTTT.

The rearrangement links TRBV6-1 to TRBJ1-1, with 10 bases identical to TRBD1. The CDR3 covers 14 residues. Germline assignment: CDR1 MNHNS and CDR2 SASEGT. V lost 6 bases, J lost 7 bases, and 8 bases stayed unmatched. The CDR3 protein is CASRAGTGAVEAFF. As DNA, the CDR3 is TGTGCCAGCAGAGCCGGGACAGGGGCGGTTGAAGCTTTCTTT.

This clonotype was seen at least ten times. CDR3 loop: CASSLLGSPTGNEQFF. CDR3 DNA sequence: TGTGCCAGCAGCTTACTGGGGTCACCAACAGGCAATGAGCAGTTCTTC. V gene TRBV13 combines with J gene TRBJ2-1; possible D gene TRBD1, 5 bases. Trimming removed 2 bases at V and 6 bases at J, with 17 bases between. The germline gives CDR1 PRHDT, CDR2 FYEKMQ (reference sequence). The CDR3 has 16 residues.

This clonotype was observed at least ten times. CDR3 sequence: CASPNSGGQEQFF. The CDR3 DNA follows: TGTGCCAGTCCTAACTCGGGGGGCCAAGAGCAGTTCTTC. The J gene is TRBJ2-1, the V gene TRBV2, with D maybe TRBD2 (7 bases). The germline V and J ends were trimmed by 9 bases and 10 bases, with 19 bases remaining between them. This CDR3 has 13 amino acids. Germline V CDR1 and CDR2: SNHLY, FYNNEI.

This clonotype was counted only a few times. The genes are TRBV19 and TRBJ2-2; 7 bases are a match to TRBD2. There are 16 residues in the CDR3. The V segment lost 6 bases and the J segment 0 bases; nucleotides outside the gene matches: 7. Germline lookup yields CDR1 LNHDA and CDR2 SQIVND (reference sequence). The CDR3 is CASSERAGANTGELFF. The CDR3, as DNA: TGTGCCAGTAGCGAGAGGGCGGGAGCGAACACCGGGGAGCTGTTTTTT.

This sequence joins TRBV10-3 and TRBJ2-2; D is perhaps TRBD2 (6 bases). The V gene's germline CDR1 is ENHRY and CDR2 SYGVKD. CDR3 length equals 16 residues. Trimming left V 6 bases short and J 5 bases short, with 19 bases between. The CDR3 nucleotides are TGTGCCATCAGCGCCACCGGGACTGCTGTTACCGGGGAGCTGTTTTTT. Translated: CAISATGTAVTGELFF.

This clonotype has a count of ten or more. The chain recombines TRBV28 with TRBJ2-7, with D perhaps TRBD1 (6 bases). The V end lost 10 bases, the J end lost 3 bases, and 13 bases lay between the germline ends. In germline, CDR1 is MDHEN, CDR2 SYDVKM. The CDR3 runs to 12 residues. The CDR3 region is CATRGRVYEQYF. As DNA, the CDR3 is TGTGCCACCAGGGGACGAGTCTACGAGCAGTACTTC.

CDR3 sequence: CASSQERGWTEAFF. As DNA, the CDR3 is TGTGCCAGCAGCCAAGAACGGGGTTGGACTGAAGCTTTCTTT. This rearrangement joins TRBV4-2 to TRBJ1-1, with D unclear. This CDR3 spans 14 amino acids. Germline V gene sequence: CDR1 LGHNA, CDR2 YNFKEQ. V dropped 0 bases and J dropped 5 bases, with 10 bases sitting between them.

This clonotype was seen a handful of times. The V call is TRBV7-9, the J call TRBJ1-6; TRBD1 might be the D (5 bases). This CDR3 contains 12 residues. The germline CDR1 and CDR2 sequences are SEHNR and FQNEAQ (reference sequence). The V end lost 6 bases, the J end lost 7 bases, and 7 bases lay between the germline ends. The CDR3 region has the DNA TGTGCCAGCAGGGGGCTGAATTCACCCCTCCACTTT. Translation: CASRGLNSPLHF.

This clonotype was counted ten times or more. The genes are TRBV7-2 and TRBJ2-3; 8 bases fit TRBD2. Unmatched junction bases numbered 10, after V lost 8 bases and J lost 3 bases. The CDR3 contains 15 residues. CDR1 and CDR2 (germline): SGHTA, FQGNSA. The CDR3 DNA is TGTGCCAGCGCCAGGGCGGGGACTAGGACAGATACGCAGTATTTT. It specifies CASARAGTRTDTQYF.

This clonotype has more than one count but fewer than ten. V usage is TRBV29-1 and J usage is TRBJ2-5, with D maybe TRBD2 (5 bases). Germline CDR1 and CDR2: SQVTM and ANQGSEA. V lost 3 bases to trimming and J lost 7 bases, with 18 bases between them. There are 14 residues in the CDR3. CDR3 DNA: TGCAGCGTTGATAAGGCGGGCCATGTGGGGACCCAGTACTTC. This encodes CSVDKAGHVGTQYF.

The J gene is TRBJ1-5, the V gene TRBV7-3; D perhaps matches TRBD1 (5 bases). The germline V gene has CDR1 SGHTA and CDR2 FQGTGA. CDR3 length: 16 amino acids. Trimming stripped 4 bases from V and 5 bases from J, with 18 bases between. CDR3 DNA sequence: TGTGCCAGCAGCTCCACCGGGGGGAGAGGATATCAGCCCCAGCATTTT. Translation gives CASSSTGGRGYQPQHF.

The chain couples TRBV5-5 to TRBJ1-2; D is unresolved. The germline V gene has CDR1 SGHKS and CDR2 YYEKEE (reference sequence). The CDR3 is 12 amino acids. V was pared by 2 bases and J by 4 bases, with 6 bases between. Written as DNA, the CDR3 is TGTGCCAGCAGCTTTAACTTCTATGGCTACACCTTC. It translates to CASSFNFYGYTF.

This clonotype has at least ten counts. The chain recombines TRBV28 with TRBJ2-5, with 13 bases fitting TRBD2. CDR3 length: 17 amino acids. The V gene's germline CDR1 is MDHEN and CDR2 SYDVKM. V gave up 2 bases and J gave up 0 bases; unmatched junction bases: 3. CDR3 DNA: TGTGCCAGCAGTTTAGAGACTAGCGGGAGGTACCAAGAGACCCAGTACTTC. Its translation is CASSLETSGRYQETQYF.

This clonotype has more than one count but fewer than ten. This chain links TRBV12-5 with TRBJ1-4; 9 nucleotides align to TRBD1. V gave up 3 bases and J gave up 6 bases; unmatched junction bases: 5. Germline CDR1 is LGHNT and CDR2 is FRNRAP. CDR3 length equals 15 residues. DNA for the CDR3: TGTGCTAGTGGTTTCCGGGGGGACAGGGATGAAAAACTGTTTTTT. Translation: CASGFRGDRDEKLFF.

This clonotype was counted ten times or more. V is TRBV10-3 and J is TRBJ2-1; 10 bases align to TRBD2. V shed 4 bases and J 10 bases; nucleotides not matched to a gene: 10. The CDR3 covers 15 residues. CDR1 is ENHRY, CDR2 SYGVKD, per germline. Written as DNA, the CDR3 is TGTGCCATCAGTGTCCCCAGCGGGGGGGCTGAAGAGCAGTTCTTC. It encodes CAISVPSGGAEEQFF.